This paragraph covers one TCR beta chain sequence. Its matching antigen is unknown. These data belong to a study of vaccination and CD4 T cells after COVID-19. The overall study: Six males and four females, two of them Hispanic, were enrolled as convalescents. Overlapping spike peptides of SARS-CoV-2, HCoV-NL63, HCoV-OC43 and HCoV-229E stimulated the cells. Culture controls were given either a CEFX pool, an HIV-1 Nef pool, or no peptide.

V was cut by 4 bases and J by 3 bases, with 13 bases left in between. The CDR3 loop spans 15 amino acids. Germline V gene sequence: CDR1 LNHDA, CDR2 SQIVND (reference sequence). With the Oncomine TCR Beta short-read assay, DNA from cultured CD4+ T cells was sequenced. TCRdb used MiXCR to reprocess the PCR reads, holding one entry per CDR3 protein. This table has under 11,000 distinct CDR3 sequences, about 28% appearing once. Treatment meaning: roughly 10-day PBMC culture with coronavirus spike peptide pools or control peptides (ViraFEST assay). ViraFEST expanded antigen-specific T cells with peptide pools, then sequenced TCRs.

Sequenced material: CD4+ T cells from blood, cultured in vitro, taken after SARS-CoV-2 vaccination. The chain carries TRBV19 and TRBJ2-1; a possible D gene is TRBD2 (7 bases). The sequence came from a human donor who had recovered from COVID-19. CDR3 coding DNA: TGTGCCAGTAGTAGGACGGGGGGCTACTACAATGAGCAGTTCTTC. The encoded protein is CASSRTGGYYNEQFF.